This entry concerns a single T cell receptor beta chain. Its antigen is currently unknown. CDR1 is KGHSH, CDR2 LQKENI, per germline. Trimming at V came to 3 bases and at J to 6 bases, leaving 8 bases not matched to a gene. This CDR3 region has 15 residues. TRB rearrangements spanning V, D and J were amplified using mixed TRB-A/B primers. TCRdb re-analysed the multiplex PCR reads in MiXCR, keeping a single row per CDR3 protein. This table has about 12,000 distinct CDR3 sequences, approximately 22% appearing once. This sample was included in a study of T cell repertoires in aging, cancer and after chemotherapy. Study-level information: Donor ages fell into six groups from 30 or younger up to 70 or older. Over several months to years, re-sampled healthy donor repertoires clearly shared clones. Findings of the study overall: Healthy donors lost TCR diversity with age mainly through richness, cancer patients through richness and evenness.

TCR beta rearrangements were amplified from peripheral blood genomic DNA. Sequencing was carried out using blood. This chain joins TRBV18 and TRBJ2-7; 10 bases are shared with TRBD1. The clonotype comes from a human donor in good health. CDR3 bases: TGTGCCAGCTCACCCCCGGGACAGGGGCTGCCCGAGCAGTACTTC. Protein sequence: CASSPPGQGLPEQYF.